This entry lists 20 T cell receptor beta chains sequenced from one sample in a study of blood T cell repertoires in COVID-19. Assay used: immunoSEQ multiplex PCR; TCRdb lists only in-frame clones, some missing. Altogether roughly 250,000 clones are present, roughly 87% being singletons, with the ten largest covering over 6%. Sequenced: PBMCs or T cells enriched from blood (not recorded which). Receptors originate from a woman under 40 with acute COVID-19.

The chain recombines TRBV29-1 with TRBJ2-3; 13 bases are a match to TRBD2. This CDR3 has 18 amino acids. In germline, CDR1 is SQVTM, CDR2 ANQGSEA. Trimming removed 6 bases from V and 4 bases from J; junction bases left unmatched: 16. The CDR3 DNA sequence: TGCAGCGTCCGAGGACTAGCGGGGGCTAGAGCAGGGGCAGATACGCAGTATTTT. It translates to CSVRGLAGARAGADTQYF.

The CDR3 here is CASSWGAEGPDTQYF. CDR3 nucleotides: TGTGCCAGCTCATGGGGCGCGGAAGGTCCAGATACGCAGTATTTT. This rearrangement joins TRBV18 to TRBJ2-3; a possible D gene is TRBD1 (5 bases). This CDR3 is 15 amino acids long. Germline CDR1 KGHSH, CDR2 LQKENI. Trimming pared 5 bases from V and 4 bases from J, leaving 16 bases between. The whole variable domain, filled in from reference TRBV18 and TRBJ2-3, reads NAGVMQNPRHLVRRRGQEARLRCSPMKGHSHVYWYRQLPEEGLKFMVYLQKENIIDESGMPKERFSAEFPKEGPSILRIQQVVRGDSAAYFCASSWGAEGPDTQYFGPGTRLTVL.

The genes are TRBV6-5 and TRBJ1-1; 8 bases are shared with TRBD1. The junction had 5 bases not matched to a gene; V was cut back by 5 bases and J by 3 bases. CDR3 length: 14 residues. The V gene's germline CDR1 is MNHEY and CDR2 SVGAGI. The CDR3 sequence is CASSIRGRDTEAFF. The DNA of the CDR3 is TGTGCCAGCAGTATCAGGGGGCGAGACACTGAAGCTTTCTTT.

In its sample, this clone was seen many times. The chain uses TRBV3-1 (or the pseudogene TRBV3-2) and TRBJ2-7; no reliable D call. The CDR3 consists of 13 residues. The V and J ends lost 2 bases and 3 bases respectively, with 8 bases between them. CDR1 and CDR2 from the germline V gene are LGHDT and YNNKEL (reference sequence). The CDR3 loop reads CASSQFAGYEQYF. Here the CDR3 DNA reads TGTGCCAGCAGCCAATTTGCAGGCTACGAGCAGTACTTC.

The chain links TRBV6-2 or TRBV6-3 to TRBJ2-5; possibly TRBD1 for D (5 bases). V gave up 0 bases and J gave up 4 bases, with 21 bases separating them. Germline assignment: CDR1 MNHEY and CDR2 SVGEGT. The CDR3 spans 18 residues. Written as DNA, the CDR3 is TGTGCCAGCAGTTACTCTCTCGAGTGGGCAGGGTCAGGAGAGACCCAGTACTTC. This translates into CASSYSLEWAGSGETQYF.

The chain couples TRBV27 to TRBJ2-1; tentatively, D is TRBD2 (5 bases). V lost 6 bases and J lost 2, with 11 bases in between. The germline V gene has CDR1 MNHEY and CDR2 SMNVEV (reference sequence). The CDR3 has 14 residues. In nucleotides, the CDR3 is TGTGCCAGCAGAAGACCGGGAACCTACAATGAGCAGTTCTTC. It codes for CASRRPGTYNEQFF.

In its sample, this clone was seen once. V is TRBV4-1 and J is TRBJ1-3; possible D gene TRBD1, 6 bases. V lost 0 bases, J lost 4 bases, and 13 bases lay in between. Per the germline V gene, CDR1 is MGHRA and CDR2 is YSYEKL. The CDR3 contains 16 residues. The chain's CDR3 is CASSQDWGQMGNTIYF. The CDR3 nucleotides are TGCGCCAGCAGCCAAGACTGGGGGCAGATGGGAAACACCATATATTTT.

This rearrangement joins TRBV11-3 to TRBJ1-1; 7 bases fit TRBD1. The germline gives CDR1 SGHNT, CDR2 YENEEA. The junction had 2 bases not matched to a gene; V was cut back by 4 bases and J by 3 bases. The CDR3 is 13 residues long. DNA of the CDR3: TGTGCCAGCAGCTACAGGGGCGACACTGAAGCTTTCTTT. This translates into CASSYRGDTEAFF.

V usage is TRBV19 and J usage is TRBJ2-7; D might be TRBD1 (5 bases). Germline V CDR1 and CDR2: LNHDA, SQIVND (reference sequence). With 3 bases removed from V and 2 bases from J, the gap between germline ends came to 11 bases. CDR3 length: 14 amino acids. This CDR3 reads CASSIEAGTYEQYF. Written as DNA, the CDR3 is TGTGCCAGTAGTATCGAGGCAGGGACCTACGAGCAGTACTTC.

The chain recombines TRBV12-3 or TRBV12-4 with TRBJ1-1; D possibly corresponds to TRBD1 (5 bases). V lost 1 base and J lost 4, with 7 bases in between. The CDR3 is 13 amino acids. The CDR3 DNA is TGTGCCAGCAGTTTAGGGGGCATCACTGAAGCTTTCTTT. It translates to CASSLGGITEAFF.

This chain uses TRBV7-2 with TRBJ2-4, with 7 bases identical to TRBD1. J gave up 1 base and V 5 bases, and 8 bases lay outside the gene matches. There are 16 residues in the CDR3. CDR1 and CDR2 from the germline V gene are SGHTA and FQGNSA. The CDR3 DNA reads TGTGCCAGCAGCCCCAATAAACAGGGGGCCAAAAACATTCAGTACTTC. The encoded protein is CASSPNKQGAKNIQYF.

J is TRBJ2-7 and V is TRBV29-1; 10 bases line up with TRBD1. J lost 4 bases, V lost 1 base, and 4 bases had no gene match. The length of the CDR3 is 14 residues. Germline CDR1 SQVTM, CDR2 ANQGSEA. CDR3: CSVEGTGGEYEQYF. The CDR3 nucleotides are TGCAGCGTTGAAGGGACAGGGGGGGAGTACGAGCAGTACTTC.

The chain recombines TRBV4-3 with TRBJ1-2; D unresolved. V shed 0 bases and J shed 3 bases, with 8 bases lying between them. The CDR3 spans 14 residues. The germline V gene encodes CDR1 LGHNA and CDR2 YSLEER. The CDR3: CASSQDMADYGYTF. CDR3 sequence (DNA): TGCGCCAGCAGCCAAGATATGGCAGACTATGGCTACACCTTC.

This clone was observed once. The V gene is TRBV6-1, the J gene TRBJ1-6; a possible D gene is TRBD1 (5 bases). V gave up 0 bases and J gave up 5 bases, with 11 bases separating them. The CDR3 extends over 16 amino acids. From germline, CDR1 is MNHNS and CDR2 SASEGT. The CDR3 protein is CASSEAWGKDNSPLHF. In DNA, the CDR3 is TGTGCCAGCAGTGAAGCCTGGGGCAAGGATAATTCACCCCTCCACTTT.

The DNA of the CDR3 is TGTGCCAGCCAGAGGGTGAACACTGAAGCTTTCTTT. Its protein is CASQRVNTEAFF. The chain recombines TRBV28 with TRBJ1-1, with D unclear. This CDR3 has 12 amino acids. Germline CDR1 and CDR2: MDHEN and SYDVKM. Trimming removed 8 bases at V and 0 bases at J, with 7 bases between.

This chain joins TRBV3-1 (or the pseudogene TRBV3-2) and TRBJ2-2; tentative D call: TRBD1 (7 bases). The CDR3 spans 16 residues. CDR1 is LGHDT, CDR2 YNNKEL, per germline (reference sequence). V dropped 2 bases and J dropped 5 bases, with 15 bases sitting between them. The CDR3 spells CASSQRTGAGTGELFF. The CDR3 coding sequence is TGTGCCAGCAGCCAAAGAACAGGGGCGGGGACCGGGGAGCTGTTTTTT.

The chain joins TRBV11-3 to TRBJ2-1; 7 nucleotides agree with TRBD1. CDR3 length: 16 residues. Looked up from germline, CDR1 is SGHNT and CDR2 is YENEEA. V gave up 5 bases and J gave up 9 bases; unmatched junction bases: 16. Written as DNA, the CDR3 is TGTGCCAGCAGCGGGCAAATCGGGACAGATCTGGGTGAGCAGTTCTTC. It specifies CASSGQIGTDLGEQFF. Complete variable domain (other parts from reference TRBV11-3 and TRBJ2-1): EAGVVQSPRYKIIEKKQPVAFWCNPISGHNTLYWYLQNLGQGPELLIRYENEEAVDDSQLPKDRFSAERLKGVDSTLKIQPAELGDSAVYLCASSGQIGTDLGEQFFGPGTRLTVL.

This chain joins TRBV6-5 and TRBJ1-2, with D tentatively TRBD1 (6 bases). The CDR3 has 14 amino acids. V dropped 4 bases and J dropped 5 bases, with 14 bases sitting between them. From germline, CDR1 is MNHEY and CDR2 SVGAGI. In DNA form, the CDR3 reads TGTGCCAGCAGTTCCCGGACAGCTCCTTATGGCTACACCTTC. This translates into CASSSRTAPYGYTF.

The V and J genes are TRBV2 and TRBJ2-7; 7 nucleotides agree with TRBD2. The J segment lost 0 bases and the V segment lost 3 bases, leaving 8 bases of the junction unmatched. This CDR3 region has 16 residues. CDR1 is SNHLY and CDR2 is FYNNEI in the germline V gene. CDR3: CASSEGWRGSSYEQYF. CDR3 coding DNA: TGTGCCAGCAGTGAGGGGTGGCGGGGGAGCTCCTACGAGCAGTACTTC.

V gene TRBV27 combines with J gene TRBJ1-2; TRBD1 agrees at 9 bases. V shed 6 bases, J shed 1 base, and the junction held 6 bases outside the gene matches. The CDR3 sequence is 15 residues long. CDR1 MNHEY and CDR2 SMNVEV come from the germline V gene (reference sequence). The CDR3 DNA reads TGTGCCAGCAGCTCGGGACAGGGAGTTAACTATGGCTACACCTTC. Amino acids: CASSSGQGVNYGYTF.